Shown below are 23 T cell receptor beta chains from a single sample sequenced in a study of blood T cell repertoires in COVID-19 (dated by TCRdb to 2020 to 2021). Library preparation was by the immunoSEQ multiplex PCR assay. In TCRdb, the immuneACCESS table is reduced to in-frame sequences with V and J assigned. These tables do not hold every clone; where another copy was compared, an unresolved V gene accounts for under half, and the others remain unexplained. Across this sample there are roughly 96,000 clones, with roughly 82% seen only once. The top ten constitute around a sixth of the sample. Sequencing input: peripheral blood. The receptor set was obtained from a man older than 75 with acute or convalescent COVID-19.

This sequence joins TRBV6-2 or TRBV6-3 and TRBJ1-2; 7 positions agree with TRBD1. Germline CDR1 and CDR2: MNHEY and SVGEGT. With V trimmed by 2 bases and J by 4 bases, 7 bases remained unmatched. The CDR3 runs to 15 residues. The CDR3 nucleotides are TGTGCCAGCAGTTACCTTACAGGGGAGAGCTATGGCTACACCTTC. This encodes CASSYLTGESYGYTF.

The gene calls are TRBV15 and TRBJ2-5; TRBD2 is a possible D gene (5 bases). CDR1 is LNHNV, CDR2 YYDKDF, per germline (reference sequence). V dropped 2 bases and J dropped 2 bases, with 9 bases sitting between them. The CDR3 spans 14 residues. The CDR3 DNA reads TGTGCCACCAGCAGACCGGGGAAACAAGAGACCCAGTACTTC. Residues: CATSRPGKQETQYF.

This clone showed up just a few times. The chain carries TRBV7-9 and TRBJ2-1, with TRBD2 matching 13 bases. The V gene's germline CDR1 is SEHNR and CDR2 FQNEAQ (reference sequence). Trimming at V came to 8 bases and at J to 9 bases, leaving 10 bases not matched to a gene. The CDR3 has 15 residues. The CDR3 DNA reads TGTGCCAGCGGGCCAGGACTAGCGGGGGAGACTGAGCAGTTCTTC. Residues: CASGPGLAGETEQFF.

The rearrangement links TRBV15 to TRBJ1-1, with TRBD1 as a possible D gene (6 bases). This CDR3 region has 14 residues. Germline V gene data show CDR1 as LNHNV and CDR2 as YYDKDF (reference sequence). V lost 7 bases and J lost 5, with 17 bases in between. The DNA of the CDR3 is TGTGCCACCAACTCACTAGGGGGACGGACTGAAGCTTTCTTT. It translates to CATNSLGGRTEAFF.

The rearrangement joins TRBV15 to TRBJ2-7; tentative D call: TRBD1 (5 bases). Germline assignment: CDR1 LNHNV and CDR2 YYDKDF (reference sequence). CDR3 size: 14 residues. Trimming stripped 1 base from V and 0 bases from J, with 7 bases between. CDR3 sequence (DNA): TGTGCCACCAGCAGAGGGGGCAGCTCCTACGAGCAGTACTTC. Translation: CATSRGGSSYEQYF.

This clone has a handful of counts. This chain uses TRBV30 with TRBJ1-3; D unresolved. The V end lost 4 bases, the J end lost 8 bases, and 18 bases lay between the germline ends. The length of the CDR3 is 14 residues. Germline-derived CDR1 and CDR2 are GTSNPN and SVGIG (reference sequence). The CDR3 region has the DNA TGTGCCTGGATAAGGGCCGCTGCGCGGGACACCATATATTTT. It translates to CAWIRAAARDTIYF.

This clone was recorded at least ten times. The gene calls are TRBV5-6 and TRBJ2-5; D is ambiguous. The CDR3 covers 16 residues. The V and J ends lost 4 bases and 1 base respectively, with 17 bases between them. Germline V CDR1 and CDR2: SGHDT, YYEEEE. As DNA, the CDR3 is TGTGCCAGCAGCGGATCCTTCATAGAGGCCCAAGAGACCCAGTACTTC. It specifies CASSGSFIEAQETQYF.

The genes are TRBV4-1 and TRBJ1-4; 7 bases fit TRBD1. Germline V CDR1 and CDR2: MGHRA, YSYEKL. Unmatched junction bases numbered 4, after V lost 8 bases and J lost 4 bases. The CDR3 covers 13 residues. As DNA, the CDR3 is TGCGCCAGCTCGGGACAGAATAATGAAAAACTGTTTTTT. Its protein product is CASSGQNNEKLFF.

The chain is built from TRBV5-5 and TRBJ1-5; D not certain. This CDR3 has 15 residues. Germline values: CDR1 SGHKS, CDR2 YYEKEE (reference sequence). Trimming removed 6 bases at V and 0 bases at J, with 13 bases between. The CDR3 sequence is CASMRGDVSNQPQHF. CDR3 coding DNA: TGTGCCAGCATGCGCGGAGACGTTAGCAATCAGCCCCAGCATTTT.

The chain combines TRBV29-1 with TRBJ2-2; the match to TRBD2 covers 15 bases. With 6 bases clipped from V and 6 bases from J, the junction kept 5 bases outside the gene matches. CDR3 length: 15 amino acids. CDR1 SQVTM and CDR2 ANQGSEA come from the germline V gene. CDR3 nucleotides: TGCAGCGTCCGCGGACTAGCGGGAGGGCCCGGGGAGCTGTTTTTT. The encoded protein is CSVRGLAGGPGELFF.

This rearrangement joins TRBV3-1 (or the pseudogene TRBV3-2) to TRBJ2-7; D gene unclear. Trimming took off 3 bases at V and 2 bases at J, with 5 bases between the two ends. This CDR3 comprises 12 residues. The germline gives CDR1 LGHDT, CDR2 YNNKEL (reference sequence). The CDR3 protein is CASSQGPYEQYF. The CDR3 DNA is TGTGCCAGCAGCCAGGGCCCCTACGAGCAGTACTTC.

The chain couples TRBV18 to TRBJ2-3, with 8 bases that match TRBD1. Looked up from germline, CDR1 is KGHSH and CDR2 is LQKENI. The CDR3 has 17 amino acids. V trimming: 5 bases; J trimming: 1 base; junction bases outside the gene matches: 11. CDR3 sequence reads: CASSSLGAGQGTDTQYF. DNA of the CDR3: TGTGCCAGCTCATCACTGGGGGCGGGACAGGGCACAGATACGCAGTATTTT.

A few counts support this clone. This chain connects TRBV7-9 to TRBJ2-7, with 10 bases lining up with TRBD1. Germline CDR1 is SEHNR and CDR2 is FQNEAQ (reference sequence). The CDR3 is 14 residues long. V shed 3 bases and J 5 bases; nucleotides not matched to a gene: 4. CDR3 bases: TGTGCCAGCAGCTTCCGGGACAGGGGCAACGAGCAGTACTTC. Translated, it gives CASSFRDRGNEQYF. Together with reference TRBV7-9 and TRBJ2-7, the CDR3 gives the full variable domain: DTGVSQNPRHKITKRGQNVTFRCDPISEHNRLYWYRQTLGQGPEFLTYFQNEAQLEKSRLLSDRFSAERPKGSFSTLEIQRTEQGDSAMYLCASSFRDRGNEQYFGPGTRLTVT.

This chain connects TRBV7-2 to TRBJ1-2; the D gene is possibly TRBD1 (6 bases). V lost 0 bases and J lost 6, with 14 bases in between. CDR3 size: 15 residues. Germline CDR1 and CDR2: SGHTA and FQGNSA. DNA of the CDR3: TGTGCCAGCAGCTTAGCCCATGGTAGGGGGAATGGCTACACCTTC. Translation: CASSLAHGRGNGYTF.

This sequence joins TRBV21-1 and TRBJ2-2; the table's D call, TRBD1, has no DNA check behind it. TRBV21-1 is labeled a pseudogene. CDR3 length: 17 amino acids. As DNA, the CDR3 is TGTGCCAGCAGCAAAGAGTTCCGACAGGCTAACACCGGGGAGCTGTTTTTT. Protein sequence: CASSKEFRQANTGELFF.

The chain links TRBV4-3 to TRBJ1-4; TRBD1 agrees at 7 bases. Germline loops: CDR1 LGHNA, CDR2 YSLEER. The CDR3 runs 17 residues. Trimming at V came to 3 bases and at J to 3 bases, leaving 10 bases not matched to a gene. DNA of the CDR3: TGCGCCAGCAGCCAGTTCCGACAGGGAATGTCTAATGAAAAACTGTTTTTT. It codes for CASSQFRQGMSNEKLFF.

V and J are TRBV18 and TRBJ2-3; 12 bases match TRBD2. The CDR3 covers 16 residues. J lost 4 bases, V lost 6 bases, and 8 bases had no gene match. Per germline, CDR1 KGHSH and CDR2 LQKENI. The CDR3 reads CASSPRLAGASDTQYF. The DNA of the CDR3 is TGTGCCAGCTCCCCAAGACTAGCGGGAGCGTCAGATACGCAGTATTTT.

V usage is TRBV7-8 and J usage is TRBJ2-1; D is ambiguous. V dropped 5 bases and J dropped 6 bases, with 17 bases sitting between them. The CDR3 length is 15 residues. Germline V gene sequence: CDR1 SGHVS, CDR2 FQNEAQ. CDR3 sequence: CASSLSIAYVNEQFF. CDR3 coding DNA: TGTGCCAGCAGCCTGAGTATCGCCTACGTCAATGAGCAGTTCTTC.

The genes are TRBV30 and TRBJ1-4; a possible D gene is TRBD1 (6 bases). Trimming took off 2 bases at V and 7 bases at J, with 17 bases between the two ends. Germline loops: CDR1 GTSNPN, CDR2 SVGIG (reference sequence). The CDR3 runs 15 residues. CDR3 nucleotides: TGTGCCTGGAGTTCGGGACAACTTCTAAGTGAAAAACTGTTTTTT. This encodes CAWSSGQLLSEKLFF.

The chain combines TRBV28 with TRBJ2-7, with a weak D call TRBD2 (6 bases). Trimming cost V 0 bases and J 2 bases, with 11 bases left between them. The CDR3 spans 15 residues. Germline V gene lookup returns CDR1 MDHEN and CDR2 SYDVKM. CDR3 in amino acids: CASSLWRTGAYEQYF. CDR3 coding DNA: TGTGCCAGCAGTTTATGGAGGACGGGAGCCTACGAGCAGTACTTC.

V is TRBV4-3 and J is TRBJ2-6; possible D gene TRBD1, 6 bases. The CDR3 contains 19 residues. The ends were cut back, 2 bases at V and 0 bases at J, with 17 bases in the middle. Germline V gives CDR1 LGHNA, CDR2 YSLEER. The CDR3 sequence is CASSQFYRVGRSGANVLTF. CDR3 in DNA: TGCGCCAGCAGCCAATTTTACAGGGTCGGCCGCTCTGGGGCCAACGTCCTGACTTTC.

This clone was found a few times. The V gene is TRBV19, the J gene TRBJ1-1; 8 bases line up with TRBD1. V lost 5 bases, J lost 4 bases, and 6 bases stayed unmatched. The CDR3 has 14 amino acids. From germline, CDR1 is LNHDA and CDR2 SQIVND (reference sequence). CDR3 region: CASSVLQGGTEAFF. In nucleotides, the CDR3 is TGTGCCAGTAGTGTCCTACAGGGGGGCACTGAAGCTTTCTTT.

The CDR3 region is CASSPTPGLAKNIQYF. The CDR3 nucleotides are TGTGCCAGCAGCCCGACTCCCGGACTAGCCAAAAACATTCAGTACTTC. The genes are TRBV7-2 and TRBJ2-4; perhaps TRBD2 as D (5 bases). The CDR3 is 16 residues long. The ends were cut back, 5 bases at V and 0 bases at J, with 14 bases in the middle. Germline values: CDR1 SGHTA, CDR2 FQGNSA.